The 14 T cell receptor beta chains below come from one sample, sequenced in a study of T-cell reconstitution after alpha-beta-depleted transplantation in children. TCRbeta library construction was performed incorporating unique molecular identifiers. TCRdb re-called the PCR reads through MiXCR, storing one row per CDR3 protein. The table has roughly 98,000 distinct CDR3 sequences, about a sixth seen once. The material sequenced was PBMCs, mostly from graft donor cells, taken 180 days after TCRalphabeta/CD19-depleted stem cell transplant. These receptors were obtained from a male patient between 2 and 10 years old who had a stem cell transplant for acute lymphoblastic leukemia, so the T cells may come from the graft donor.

CDR3 protein: CASSLGGFSGNTIYF. In nucleotides, the CDR3 is TGCGCCAGCAGCTTGGGTGGGTTCTCTGGAAACACCATATATTTT. The gene calls are TRBV5-1 and TRBJ1-3; D is unclear. CDR1 is SGHRS, CDR2 YFSETQ, per germline. V dropped 0 bases and J dropped 0 bases, with 7 bases sitting between them. The CDR3 totals 15 residues.

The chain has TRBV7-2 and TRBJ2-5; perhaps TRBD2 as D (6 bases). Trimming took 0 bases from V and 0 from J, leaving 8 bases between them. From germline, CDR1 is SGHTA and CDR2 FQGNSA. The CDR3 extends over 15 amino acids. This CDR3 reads CASSLARTNQETQYF. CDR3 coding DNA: TGTGCCAGCAGCTTAGCCCGGACTAACCAAGAGACCCAGTACTTC.

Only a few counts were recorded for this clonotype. The CDR3 region is CASSRDREGDGYTF. The CDR3 coding sequence is TGTGCCAGCAGCCGGGACAGGGAAGGGGATGGCTACACCTTC. V and J are TRBV6-1 and TRBJ1-2; 9 bases are shared with TRBD1. CDR3 size: 14 residues. Germline CDR1 and CDR2: MNHNS and SASEGT. V was clipped by 6 bases and J by 6 bases; unmatched bases: 8.

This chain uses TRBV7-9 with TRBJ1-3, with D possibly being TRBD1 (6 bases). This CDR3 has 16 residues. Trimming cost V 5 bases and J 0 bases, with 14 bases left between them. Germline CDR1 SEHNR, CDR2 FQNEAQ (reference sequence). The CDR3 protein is CASSREQGPSGNTIYF. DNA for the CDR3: TGTGCCAGCAGCAGAGAACAGGGTCCCTCTGGAAACACCATATATTTT.

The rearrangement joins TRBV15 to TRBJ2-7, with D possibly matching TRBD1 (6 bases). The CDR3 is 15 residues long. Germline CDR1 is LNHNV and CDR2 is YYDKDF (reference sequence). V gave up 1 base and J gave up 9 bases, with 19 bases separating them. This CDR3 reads CATSRGPGEFDGQYF. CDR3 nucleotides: TGTGCCACCAGCAGAGGGCCAGGGGAATTCGACGGGCAGTACTTC.

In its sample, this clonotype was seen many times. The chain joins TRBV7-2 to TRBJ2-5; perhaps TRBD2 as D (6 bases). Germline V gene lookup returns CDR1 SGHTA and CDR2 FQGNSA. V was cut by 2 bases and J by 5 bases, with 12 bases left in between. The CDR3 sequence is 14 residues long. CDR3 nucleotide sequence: TGTGCCAGCAGCTTAAATCTAGCGTGGGAGACCCAGTACTTC. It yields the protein CASSLNLAWETQYF.

The CDR3 loop reads CASSSDRRHGELFF. DNA for the CDR3: TGTGCCAGCAGCTCGGACAGGAGGCACGGGGAGCTGTTTTTT. The V gene is TRBV7-2, the J gene TRBJ2-2; 7 bases are a match to TRBD1. The germline V gene encodes CDR1 SGHTA and CDR2 FQGNSA. After removal of 4 bases from V and 7 bases from J, the junction contained 6 bases not matched to a gene. CDR3 length: 14 amino acids.

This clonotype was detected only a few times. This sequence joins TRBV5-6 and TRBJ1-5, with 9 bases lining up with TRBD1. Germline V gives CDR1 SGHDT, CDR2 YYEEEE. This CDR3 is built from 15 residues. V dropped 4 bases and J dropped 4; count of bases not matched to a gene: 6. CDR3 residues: CASSTGQGLNQPQHF. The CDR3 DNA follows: TGTGCCAGCAGCACCGGACAGGGGTTGAATCAGCCCCAGCATTTT.

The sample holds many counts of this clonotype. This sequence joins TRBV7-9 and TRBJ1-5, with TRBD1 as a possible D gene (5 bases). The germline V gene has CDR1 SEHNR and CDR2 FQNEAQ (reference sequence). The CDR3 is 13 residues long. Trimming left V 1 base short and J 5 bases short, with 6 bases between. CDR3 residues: CASSLEGYQPQHF. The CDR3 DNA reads TGTGCCAGCAGCTTAGAGGGGTATCAGCCCCAGCATTTT.

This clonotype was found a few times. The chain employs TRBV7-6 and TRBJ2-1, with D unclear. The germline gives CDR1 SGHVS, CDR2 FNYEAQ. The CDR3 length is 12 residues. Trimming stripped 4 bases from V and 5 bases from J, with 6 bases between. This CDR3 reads CASSSDNNEQFF. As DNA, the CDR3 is TGTGCCAGCAGCTCAGACAACAATGAGCAGTTCTTC.

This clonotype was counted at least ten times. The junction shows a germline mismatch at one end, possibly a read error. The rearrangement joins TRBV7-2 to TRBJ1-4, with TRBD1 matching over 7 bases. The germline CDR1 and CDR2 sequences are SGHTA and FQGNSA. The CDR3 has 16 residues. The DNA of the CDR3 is TGTGCCAGCAGCCTAGCCCCCGGGACAGCAACTGAAAAACTGTTTTTT. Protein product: CASSLAPGTATEKLFF.

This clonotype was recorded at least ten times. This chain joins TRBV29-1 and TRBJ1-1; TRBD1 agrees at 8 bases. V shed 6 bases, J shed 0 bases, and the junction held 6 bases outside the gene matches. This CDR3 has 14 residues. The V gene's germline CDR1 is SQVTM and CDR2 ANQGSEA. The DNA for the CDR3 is TGCAGCGTCCCGGGACAGGCGTTGAACACTGAAGCTTTCTTT. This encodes CSVPGQALNTEAFF.

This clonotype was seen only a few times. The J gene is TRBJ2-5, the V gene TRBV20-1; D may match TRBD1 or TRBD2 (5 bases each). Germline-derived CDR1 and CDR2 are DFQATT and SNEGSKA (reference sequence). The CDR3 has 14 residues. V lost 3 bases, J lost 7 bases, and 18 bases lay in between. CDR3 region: CSARGPGPLGTQYF. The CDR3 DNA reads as TGCAGTGCTAGGGGCCCGGGACCCTTGGGGACCCAGTACTTC.

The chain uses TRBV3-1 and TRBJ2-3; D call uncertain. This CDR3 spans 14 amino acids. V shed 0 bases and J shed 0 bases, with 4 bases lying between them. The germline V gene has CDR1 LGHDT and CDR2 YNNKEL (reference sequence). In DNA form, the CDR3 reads TGTGCCAGCAGCCAAGACGGCAGCACAGATACGCAGTATTTT. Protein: CASSQDGSTDTQYF.